This TCR beta chain was sequenced during a study of a mutant IDH1 vaccine in newly diagnosed glioma. Study details: Treated patients, averaging approximately 40 years, were roughly 60% male and roughly 40% female.

Assay used: immunoSEQ multiplex PCR; TCRdb lists only in-frame clones, some missing. The table has 45,000 to 65,000 clones, approximately 80% seen once; the top ten hold roughly 19%. Study-level points and caveats: Top-clonotype changes in peripheral T cells seemed unrelated to pseudoprogression. Immune responses induced by the vaccine were seen in 93.3% of patients, spanning multiple MHC alleles.

This CDR3 comprises 15 residues. Germline lookup yields CDR1 MNHNY and CDR2 SVGAGI (reference sequence). Trimming took 5 bases from V and 0 from J; bases not matched to a gene: 6. About this clone itself: The antigen is unknown.

The time point denotes: baseline, week 1 (first vaccination visit). Indicated treatment: pre-vaccination baseline after standard-of-care therapy. The sequencing used PBMCs, collected from a glioma patient treated with radiotherapy, temozolomide or both. The source is a man younger than 30 with glioma. This chain joins TRBV6-6 and TRBJ2-7; TRBD1 matches at 8 bases. For the CDR3, the DNA is TGTGCCAGCAGTACGGGACAGGAGAGCTCCTACGAGCAGTACTTC. Amino acids: CASSTGQESSYEQYF.